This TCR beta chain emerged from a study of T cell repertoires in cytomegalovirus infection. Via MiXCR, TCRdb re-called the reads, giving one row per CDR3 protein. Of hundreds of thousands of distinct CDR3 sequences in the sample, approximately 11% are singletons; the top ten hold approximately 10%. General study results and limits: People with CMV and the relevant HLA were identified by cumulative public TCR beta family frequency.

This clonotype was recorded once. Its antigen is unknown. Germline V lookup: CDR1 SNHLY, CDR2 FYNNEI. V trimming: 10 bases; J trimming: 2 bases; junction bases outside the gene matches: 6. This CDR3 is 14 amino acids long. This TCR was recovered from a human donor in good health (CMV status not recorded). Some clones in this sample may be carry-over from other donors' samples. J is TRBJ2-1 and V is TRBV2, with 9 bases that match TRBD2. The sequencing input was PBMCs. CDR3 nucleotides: TGTGCCACCAAGCTAGCGGGACCCTACAATGAGCAGTTCTTC. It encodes CATKLAGPYNEQFF.